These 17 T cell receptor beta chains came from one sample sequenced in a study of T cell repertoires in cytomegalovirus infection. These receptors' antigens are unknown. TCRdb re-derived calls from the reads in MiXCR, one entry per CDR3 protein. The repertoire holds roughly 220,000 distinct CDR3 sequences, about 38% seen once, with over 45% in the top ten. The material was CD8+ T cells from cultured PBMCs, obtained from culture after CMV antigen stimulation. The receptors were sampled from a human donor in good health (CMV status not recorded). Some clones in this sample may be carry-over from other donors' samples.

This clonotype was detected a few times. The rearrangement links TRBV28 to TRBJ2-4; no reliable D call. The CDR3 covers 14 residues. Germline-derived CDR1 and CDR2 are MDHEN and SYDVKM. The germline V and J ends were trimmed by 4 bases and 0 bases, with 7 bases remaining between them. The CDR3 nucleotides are TGTGCCAGCAGTTCCCCCTTAGCCAAAAACATTCAGTACTTC. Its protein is CASSSPLAKNIQYF.

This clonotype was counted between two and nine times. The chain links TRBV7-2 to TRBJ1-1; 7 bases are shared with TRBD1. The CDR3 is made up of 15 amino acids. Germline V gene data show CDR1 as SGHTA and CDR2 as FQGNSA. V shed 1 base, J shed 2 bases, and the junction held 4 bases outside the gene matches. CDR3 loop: CASSLGDSLNTEAFF. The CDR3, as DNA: TGTGCCAGCAGCTTAGGGGACAGTCTAAACACTGAAGCTTTCTTT.

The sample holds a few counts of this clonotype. The CDR3: CASSQEVEAASYEQYF. The CDR3 DNA sequence: TGTGCCAGCAGCCAAGAGGTAGAGGCAGCCTCCTACGAGCAGTACTTC. The chain employs TRBV4-2 and TRBJ2-7, with D hard to call. This CDR3 is 16 amino acids long. CDR1 and CDR2 from the germline V gene are LGHNA and YNFKEQ. V lost 0 bases and J 0 bases, leaving 12 bases between the germline ends.

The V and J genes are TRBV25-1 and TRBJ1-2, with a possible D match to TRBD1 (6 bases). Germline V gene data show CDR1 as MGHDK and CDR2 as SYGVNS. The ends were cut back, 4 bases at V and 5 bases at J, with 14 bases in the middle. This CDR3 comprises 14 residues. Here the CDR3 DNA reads TGTGCCAGCAGTGTACGGGGGGGCGGATATGGCTACACCTTC. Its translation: CASSVRGGGYGYTF.

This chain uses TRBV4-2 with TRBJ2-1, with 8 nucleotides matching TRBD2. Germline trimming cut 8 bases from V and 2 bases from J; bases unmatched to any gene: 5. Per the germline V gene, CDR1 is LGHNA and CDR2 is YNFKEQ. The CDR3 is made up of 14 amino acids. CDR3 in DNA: TGTGCCAGCTCGTCGCGGGAGGCCTACAATGAGCAGTTCTTC. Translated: CASSSREAYNEQFF.

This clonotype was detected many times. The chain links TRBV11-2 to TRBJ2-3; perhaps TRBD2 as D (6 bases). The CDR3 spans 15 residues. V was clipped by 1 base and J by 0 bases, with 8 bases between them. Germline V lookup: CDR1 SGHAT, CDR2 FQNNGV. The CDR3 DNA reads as TGTGCCAGCAGCTTAGTCGGGACTAGCACAGATACGCAGTATTTT. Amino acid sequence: CASSLVGTSTDTQYF. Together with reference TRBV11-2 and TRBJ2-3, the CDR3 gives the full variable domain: EAGVAQSPRYKIIEKRQSVAFWCNPISGHATLYWYQQILGQGPKLLIQFQNNGVVDDSQLPKDRFSAERLKGVDSTLKIQPAKLEDSAVYLCASSLVGTSTDTQYFGPGTRLTVL.

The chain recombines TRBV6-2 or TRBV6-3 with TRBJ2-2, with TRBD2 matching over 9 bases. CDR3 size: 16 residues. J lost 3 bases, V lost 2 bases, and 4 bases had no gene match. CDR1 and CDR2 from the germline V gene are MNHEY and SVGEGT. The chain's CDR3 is CASSYPTSGYTGELFF. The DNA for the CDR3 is TGTGCCAGCAGTTACCCTACTAGCGGGTACACCGGGGAGCTGTTTTTT.

The CDR3 DNA reads TGCAGTGCTAGAGATCTCCAAGCCTACGAGCAGTACTTC. Translating gives CSARDLQAYEQYF. The V call is TRBV20-1, the J call TRBJ2-7; D is unresolved. CDR3 length: 13 amino acids. Germline V lookup: CDR1 DFQATT, CDR2 SNEGSKA (reference sequence). V was clipped by 0 bases and J by 2 bases, with 8 bases between them.

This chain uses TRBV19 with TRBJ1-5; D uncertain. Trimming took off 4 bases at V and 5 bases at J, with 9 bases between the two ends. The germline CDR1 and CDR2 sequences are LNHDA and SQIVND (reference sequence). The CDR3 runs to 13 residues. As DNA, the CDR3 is TGTGCCAGTAGTAGCTTAGGAGATCAGCCCCAGCATTTT. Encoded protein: CASSSLGDQPQHF.

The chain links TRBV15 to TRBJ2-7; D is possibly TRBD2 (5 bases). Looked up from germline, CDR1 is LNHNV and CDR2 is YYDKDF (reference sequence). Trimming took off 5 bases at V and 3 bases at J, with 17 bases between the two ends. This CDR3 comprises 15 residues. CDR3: CATSSSDSAGYEQYF. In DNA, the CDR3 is TGTGCCACCAGCTCTTCGGACTCCGCCGGCTACGAGCAGTACTTC.

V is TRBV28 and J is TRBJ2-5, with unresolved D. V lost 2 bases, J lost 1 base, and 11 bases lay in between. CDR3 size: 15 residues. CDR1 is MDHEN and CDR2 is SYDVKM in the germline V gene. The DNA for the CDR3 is TGTGCCAGCAGTTTAGCAATAGCAGGCCAAGAGACCCAGTACTTC. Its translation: CASSLAIAGQETQYF.

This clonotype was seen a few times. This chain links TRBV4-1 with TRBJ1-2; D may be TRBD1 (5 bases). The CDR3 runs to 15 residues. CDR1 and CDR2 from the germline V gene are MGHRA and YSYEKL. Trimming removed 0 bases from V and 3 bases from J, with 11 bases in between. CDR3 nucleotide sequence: TGCGCCAGCAGCCAAGACCGGGGGGTTGACTATGGCTACACCTTC. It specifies CASSQDRGVDYGYTF.

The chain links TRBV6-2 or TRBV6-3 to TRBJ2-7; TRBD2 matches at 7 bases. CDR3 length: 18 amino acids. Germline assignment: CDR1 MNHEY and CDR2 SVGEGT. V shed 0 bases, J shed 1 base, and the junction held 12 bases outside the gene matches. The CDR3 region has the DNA TGTGCCAGCAGTTACTCGAGGCTAGCGGTCTTACCTTCCTACGAGCAGTACTTC. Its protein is CASSYSRLAVLPSYEQYF.

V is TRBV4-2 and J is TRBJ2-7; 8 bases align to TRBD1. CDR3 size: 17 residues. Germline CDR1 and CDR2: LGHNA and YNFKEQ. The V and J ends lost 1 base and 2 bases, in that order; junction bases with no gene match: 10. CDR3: CASSQGTLGQVAYEQYF. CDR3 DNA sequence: TGTGCCAGCAGCCAAGGTACGCTGGGACAGGTCGCCTACGAGCAGTACTTC.

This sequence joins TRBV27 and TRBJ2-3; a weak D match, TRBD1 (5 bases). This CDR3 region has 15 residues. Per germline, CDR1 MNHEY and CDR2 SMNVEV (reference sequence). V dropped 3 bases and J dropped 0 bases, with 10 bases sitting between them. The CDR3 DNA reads TGTGCCAGCAGTTTGTACAGGCCTAGCACAGATACGCAGTATTTT. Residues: CASSLYRPSTDTQYF.

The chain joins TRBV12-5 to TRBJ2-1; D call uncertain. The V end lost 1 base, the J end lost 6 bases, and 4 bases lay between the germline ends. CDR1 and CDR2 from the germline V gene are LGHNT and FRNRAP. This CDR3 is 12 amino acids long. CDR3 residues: CASGLGSNEQFF. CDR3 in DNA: TGTGCTAGTGGTTTGGGAAGCAATGAGCAGTTCTTC.

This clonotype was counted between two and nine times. CDR3: CASSSALDRVWDEQYF. The CDR3 DNA follows: TGTGCCAGCAGCTCGGCGTTGGACAGGGTGTGGGACGAGCAGTACTTC. The chain is built from TRBV7-4 and TRBJ2-7; 8 bases line up with TRBD1. The CDR3 contains 16 residues. Germline V gene sequence: CDR1 SGHVT, CDR2 SQSDAQ. Trimming cost V 4 bases and J 5 bases; bases outside gene matches: 13.